The entry below describes one TCR beta chain. The target antigen is unknown. The sample comes from a study of identical twins. Study findings and constraints: Fewer insertions marked abundant cord blood beta clonotypes; young adult naive trended weakly, memory not at all. Weaker excess twin sharing was observed in beta out-of-frame sequences.

TCRdb called the 5' RACE reads again in MiXCR, with one record for every CDR3 protein. The sample has hundreds of thousands of distinct CDR3 sequences, approximately 25% seen once. The germline V gene encodes CDR1 SGHRS and CDR2 YFSETQ. CDR3 length: 13 amino acids. V was trimmed by 5 bases and J by 7 bases, leaving 10 bases between them. The sample also formed part of further work on T cells expressing NK-cell markers. Per that paper: Researchers report these clonotypes also headed the CD3+CD56-NKG2C+ fraction in a few donors.

Source material: CD4+ T cells sorted from blood. The TCR comes from a woman younger than 35 in good health. V usage is TRBV5-1 and J usage is TRBJ1-6; no clear D. The CDR3 here is CASREGPNSPLHF. Written as DNA, the CDR3 is TGCGCCAGCAGAGAGGGTCCCAATTCACCCCTCCACTTT.